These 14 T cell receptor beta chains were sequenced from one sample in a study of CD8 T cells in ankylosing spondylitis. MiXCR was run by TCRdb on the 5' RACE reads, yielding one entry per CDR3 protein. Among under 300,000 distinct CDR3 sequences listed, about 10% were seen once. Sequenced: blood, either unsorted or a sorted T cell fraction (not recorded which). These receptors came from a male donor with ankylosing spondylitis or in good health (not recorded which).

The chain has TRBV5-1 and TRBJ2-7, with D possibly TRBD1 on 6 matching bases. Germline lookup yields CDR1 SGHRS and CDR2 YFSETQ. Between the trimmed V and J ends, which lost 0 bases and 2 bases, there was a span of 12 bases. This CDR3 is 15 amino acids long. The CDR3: CASSLGDNTPYEQYF. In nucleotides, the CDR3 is TGCGCCAGCAGCTTGGGGGACAACACTCCCTACGAGCAGTACTTC.

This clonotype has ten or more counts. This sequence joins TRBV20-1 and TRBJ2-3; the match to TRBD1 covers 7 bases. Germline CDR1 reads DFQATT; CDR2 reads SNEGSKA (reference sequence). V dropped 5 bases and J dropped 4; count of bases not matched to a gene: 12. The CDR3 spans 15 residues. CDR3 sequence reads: CSAAPGTAGADTQYF. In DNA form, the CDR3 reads TGCAGTGCTGCACCCGGGACAGCCGGGGCAGATACGCAGTATTTT.

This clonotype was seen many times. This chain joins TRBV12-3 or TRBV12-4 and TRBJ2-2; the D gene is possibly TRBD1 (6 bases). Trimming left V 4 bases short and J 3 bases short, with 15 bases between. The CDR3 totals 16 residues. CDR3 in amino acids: CASSSRDTFYTGELFF. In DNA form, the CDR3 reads TGTGCCAGCAGTTCCCGGGACACCTTCTACACCGGGGAGCTGTTTTTT.

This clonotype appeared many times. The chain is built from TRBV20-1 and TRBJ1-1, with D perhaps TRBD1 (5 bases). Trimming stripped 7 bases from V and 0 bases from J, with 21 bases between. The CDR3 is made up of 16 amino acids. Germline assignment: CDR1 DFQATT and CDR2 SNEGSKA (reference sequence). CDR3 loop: CSVRGQRTTMNTEAFF. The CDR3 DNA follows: TGCAGTGTAAGGGGTCAACGGACCACTATGAACACTGAAGCTTTCTTT.

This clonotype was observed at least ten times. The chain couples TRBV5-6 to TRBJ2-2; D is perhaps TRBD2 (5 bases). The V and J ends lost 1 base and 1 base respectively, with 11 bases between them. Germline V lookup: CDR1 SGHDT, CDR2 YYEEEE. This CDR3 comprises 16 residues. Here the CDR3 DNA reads TGTGCCAGCAGCTTGAAGGTTAGCGTGAACACCGGGGAGCTGTTTTTT. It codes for CASSLKVSVNTGELFF.

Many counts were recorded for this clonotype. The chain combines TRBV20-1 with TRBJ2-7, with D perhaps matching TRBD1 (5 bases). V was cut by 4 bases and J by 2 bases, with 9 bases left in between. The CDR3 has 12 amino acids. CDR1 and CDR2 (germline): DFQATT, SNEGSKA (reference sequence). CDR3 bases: TGCAGTGCTACCACGGACACCTACGAGCAGTACTTC. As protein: CSATTDTYEQYF.

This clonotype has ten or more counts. The CDR3 protein is CASSFSPGQGNEQYF. In DNA, the CDR3 is TGCGCCAGCAGCTTTAGTCCGGGACAGGGCAACGAGCAGTACTTC. The chain is built from TRBV5-1 and TRBJ2-7; 9 bases agree with TRBD1. The length of the CDR3 is 15 residues. CDR1 is SGHRS and CDR2 is YFSETQ in the germline V gene. V lost 2 bases, J lost 5 bases, and 8 bases stayed unmatched.

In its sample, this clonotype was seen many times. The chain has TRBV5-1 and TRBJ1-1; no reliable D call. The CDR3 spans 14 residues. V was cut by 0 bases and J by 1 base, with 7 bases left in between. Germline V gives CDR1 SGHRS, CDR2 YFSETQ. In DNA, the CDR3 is TGCGCCAGCAGCTTGGTACAGTCGAACACTGAAGCTTTCTTT. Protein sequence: CASSLVQSNTEAFF.

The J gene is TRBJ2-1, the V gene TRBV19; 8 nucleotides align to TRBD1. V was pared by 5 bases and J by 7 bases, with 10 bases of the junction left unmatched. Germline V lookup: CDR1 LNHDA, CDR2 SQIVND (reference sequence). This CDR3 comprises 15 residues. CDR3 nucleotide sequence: TGTGCCAGTAGTTCCGGACAGGGTAGGATAAATGAGCAGTTCTTC. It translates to CASSSGQGRINEQFF.

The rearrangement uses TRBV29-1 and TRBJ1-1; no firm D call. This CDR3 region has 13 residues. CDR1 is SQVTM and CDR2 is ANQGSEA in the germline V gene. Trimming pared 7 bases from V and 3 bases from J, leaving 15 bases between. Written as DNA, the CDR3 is TGCAGCGCCCGGAGGCGGGTAGACACTGAAGCTTTCTTT. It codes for CSARRRVDTEAFF.

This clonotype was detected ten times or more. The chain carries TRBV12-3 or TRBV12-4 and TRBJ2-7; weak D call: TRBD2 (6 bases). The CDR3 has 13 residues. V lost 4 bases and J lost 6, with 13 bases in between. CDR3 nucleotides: TGTGCCAGCAGTTGGGGGAGGCAATCCGAGCAGTACTTC. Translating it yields CASSWGRQSEQYF.

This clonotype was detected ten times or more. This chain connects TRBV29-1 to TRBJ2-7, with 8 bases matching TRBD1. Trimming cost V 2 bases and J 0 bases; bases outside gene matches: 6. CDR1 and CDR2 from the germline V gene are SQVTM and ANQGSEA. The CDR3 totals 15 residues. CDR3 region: CSVEITGGSSYEQYF. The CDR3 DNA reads TGCAGCGTTGAAATTACAGGGGGAAGCTCCTACGAGCAGTACTTC.

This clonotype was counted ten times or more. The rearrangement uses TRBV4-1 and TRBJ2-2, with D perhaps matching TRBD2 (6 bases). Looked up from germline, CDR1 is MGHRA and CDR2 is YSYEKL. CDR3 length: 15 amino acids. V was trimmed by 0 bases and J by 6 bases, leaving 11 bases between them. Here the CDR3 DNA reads TGCGCCAGCAGCCAAGACTCCCGGGGGTCCGGGGAGCTGTTTTTT. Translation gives CASSQDSRGSGELFF.

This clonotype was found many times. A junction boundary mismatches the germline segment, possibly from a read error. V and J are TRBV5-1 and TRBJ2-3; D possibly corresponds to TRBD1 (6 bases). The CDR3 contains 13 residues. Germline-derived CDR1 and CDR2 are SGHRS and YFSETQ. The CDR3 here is CASSLNRADTQYF. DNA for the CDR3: TGCGCCAGCAGCTTAAACAGGGCAGACACGCAGTATTTT.